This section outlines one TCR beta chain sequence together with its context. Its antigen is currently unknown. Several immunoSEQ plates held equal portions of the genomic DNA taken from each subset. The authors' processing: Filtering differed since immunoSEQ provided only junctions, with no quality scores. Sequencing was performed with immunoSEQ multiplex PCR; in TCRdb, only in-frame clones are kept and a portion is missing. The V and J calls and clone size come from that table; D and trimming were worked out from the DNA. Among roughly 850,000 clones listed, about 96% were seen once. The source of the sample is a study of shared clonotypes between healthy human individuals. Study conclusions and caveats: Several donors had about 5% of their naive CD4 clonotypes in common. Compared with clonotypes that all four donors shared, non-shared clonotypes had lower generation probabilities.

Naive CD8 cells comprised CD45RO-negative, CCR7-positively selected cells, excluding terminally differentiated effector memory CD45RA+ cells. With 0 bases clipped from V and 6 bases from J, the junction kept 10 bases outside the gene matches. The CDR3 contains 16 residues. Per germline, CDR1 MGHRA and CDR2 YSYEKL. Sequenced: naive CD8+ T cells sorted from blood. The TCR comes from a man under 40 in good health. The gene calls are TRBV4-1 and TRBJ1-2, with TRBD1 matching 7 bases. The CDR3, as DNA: TGCGCCAGCAGCCAAGAAGGAGGGGCAGGGGGAGATGGCTACACCTTC. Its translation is CASSQEGGAGGDGYTF.